Listed below are T cell receptor beta chains from one sample, sequenced in a study of T cells in localized non-small cell lung cancer. Measured with immunoSEQ multiplex PCR; TCRdb has only the in-frame clones, and not every one. Of about 40,000 clones listed, under 90% were seen once; the top ten hold less than 9.5%. The sample here was peripheral blood mononuclear cells, taken before any cancer treatment. The receptors shown here come from a male donor aged 60 or over with stage II lung adenocarcinoma. CDR3s include the opening cysteine and the closing phenylalanine or tryptophan. Each record gives: CDR3 protein, CDR3 DNA, clone size, J gene, D gene, V gene. A D gene is named only where the DNA matches it firmly. The size entry is marked missing in some rows and otherwise reads once, few, many or a size class.

cdr3_aa: CASRGQGLQPQHF; cdr3_nt: TGTGCCAGCAGGGGACAGGGCCTTCAGCCCCAGCATTTT; clone_size: few; j_call: TRBJ1-5; d_call: TRBD1; v_call: TRBV6-5
cdr3_aa: CASSPDGFYNEQFF; cdr3_nt: TGTGCCAGCTCACCGGACGGGTTCTACAATGAGCAGTTCTTC; clone_size: .; j_call: TRBJ2-1; d_call: .; v_call: TRBV18
cdr3_aa: CASAGTSGSFTDTQYF; cdr3_nt: TGTGCCAGCGCCGGGACTAGCGGGAGCTTCACAGATACGCAGTATTTT; clone_size: .; j_call: TRBJ2-3; d_call: TRBD2; v_call: TRBV10-3
cdr3_aa: CASSPLTRDSLSYGYTF; cdr3_nt: TGTGCCAGCTCACCACTTACCCGGGACAGCCTGTCCTATGGCTACACCTTC; clone_size: .; j_call: TRBJ1-2; d_call: TRBD1; v_call: TRBV18
cdr3_aa: CASSISRGHAEAFF; cdr3_nt: TGTGCCAGCAGCATTTCAAGGGGGCACGCTGAAGCTTTCTTT; clone_size: .; j_call: TRBJ1-1; d_call: TRBD1; v_call: TRBV7-9
cdr3_aa: CSVVGTATEAFF; cdr3_nt: TGCAGCGTTGTAGGGACAGCCACTGAAGCTTTCTTT; clone_size: .; j_call: TRBJ1-1; d_call: TRBD1; v_call: TRBV29-1
cdr3_aa: CASSLNSPGRHEAFF; cdr3_nt: TGTGCCAGCAGCCTCAATTCACCGGGACGCCATGAAGCTTTCTTT; clone_size: .; j_call: TRBJ1-1; d_call: .; v_call: TRBV7-2
cdr3_aa: CASSIVGRIKNIQYF; cdr3_nt: TGTGCCAGTAGTATAGTAGGGAGGATCAAAAACATTCAGTACTTC; clone_size: once; j_call: TRBJ2-4; d_call: .; v_call: TRBV19
cdr3_aa: CARQGREPSTYNEQFF; cdr3_nt: TGTGCCCGGCAAGGGAGGGAACCCTCGACCTACAATGAGCAGTTCTTC; clone_size: .; j_call: TRBJ2-1; d_call: TRBD2; v_call: TRBV7-3
cdr3_aa: CASSPPTINEQYF; cdr3_nt: TGTGCCAGCAGCCCCCCGACTATTAACGAGCAGTACTTC; clone_size: .; j_call: TRBJ2-7; d_call: .; v_call: TRBV7-9
cdr3_aa: CASTTPGGTRETQYF; cdr3_nt: TGTGCCAGCACTACCCCGGGGGGTACCCGGGAGACCCAGTACTTC; clone_size: .; j_call: TRBJ2-5; d_call: TRBD2; v_call: TRBV28
cdr3_aa: CASSLGVQVANYGYTF; cdr3_nt: TGTGCCAGCAGCTTAGGAGTACAAGTCGCTAACTATGGCTACACCTTC; clone_size: .; j_call: TRBJ1-2; d_call: .; v_call: TRBV7-8
cdr3_aa: CASSLDAGRTGELFF; cdr3_nt: TGTGCCAGCAGCTTAGACGCAGGCCGCACCGGGGAGCTGTTTTTT; clone_size: .; j_call: TRBJ2-2; d_call: .; v_call: TRBV7-9
cdr3_aa: CASRRQGVTEAFF; cdr3_nt: TGTGCCAGCAGGAGACAGGGGGTCACTGAAGCTTTCTTT; clone_size: .; j_call: TRBJ1-1; d_call: TRBD1; v_call: TRBV25-1
cdr3_aa: CASSYSTGGTEAFF; cdr3_nt: TGTGCCAGCAGTTACTCCACAGGGGGCACTGAAGCTTTCTTT; clone_size: .; j_call: TRBJ1-1; d_call: TRBD1; v_call: TRBV6-5
cdr3_aa: CASSLSLRGTGNTEAFF; cdr3_nt: TGTGCCAGCTCACTCTCCTTGCGTGGGACAGGGAACACTGAAGCTTTCTTT; clone_size: once; j_call: TRBJ1-1; d_call: TRBD1; v_call: TRBV18
cdr3_aa: CASSLGSGQGSTDTQYF; cdr3_nt: TGTGCCAGCAGCTTGGGTAGTGGACAGGGGAGCACAGATACGCAGTATTTT; clone_size: .; j_call: TRBJ2-3; d_call: TRBD1; v_call: TRBV5-5
cdr3_aa: CAWRLRDRPYGYTF; cdr3_nt: TGTGCCTGGAGGCTCCGGGACAGACCATATGGCTACACCTTC; clone_size: .; j_call: TRBJ1-2; d_call: TRBD1; v_call: TRBV30
cdr3_aa: CASTHPGGNEKLFF; cdr3_nt: TGTGCCAGCACCCACCCAGGGGGCAATGAAAAACTGTTTTTT; clone_size: .; j_call: TRBJ1-4; d_call: TRBD1; v_call: TRBV6-1
cdr3_aa: CASSPQEVLGDQPQHF; cdr3_nt: TGTGCCAGCTCACCACAGGAGGTCCTGGGCGATCAGCCCCAGCATTTT; clone_size: .; j_call: TRBJ1-5; d_call: .; v_call: TRBV18
cdr3_aa: CASSLTGGSGEQYF; cdr3_nt: TGCGCCAGCAGCTTGACAGGGGGCTCGGGTGAGCAGTACTTC; clone_size: large; j_call: TRBJ2-7; d_call: TRBD1; v_call: TRBV5-1
cdr3_aa: CASSARTGADTQYF; cdr3_nt: TGCGCCAGCAGCGCCCGGACAGGGGCAGATACGCAGTATTTT; clone_size: once; j_call: TRBJ2-3; d_call: TRBD1; v_call: TRBV4-1
cdr3_aa: CASSFGTLGGGGYTF; cdr3_nt: TGTGCCAGCAGCTTTGGGACCCTCGGCGGTGGTGGCTACACCTTC; clone_size: .; j_call: TRBJ1-2; d_call: .; v_call: TRBV5-6
cdr3_aa: CASSFRAEEKLFF; cdr3_nt: TGTGCCAGCAGTTTCCGGGCCGAAGAAAAACTGTTTTTT; clone_size: .; j_call: TRBJ1-4; d_call: .; v_call: TRBV28
cdr3_aa: CSVGGANEKLFF; cdr3_nt: TGCAGCGTCGGGGGAGCTAATGAAAAACTGTTTTTT; clone_size: .; j_call: TRBJ1-4; d_call: .; v_call: TRBV29-1
cdr3_aa: CASAAGNSYEQYF; cdr3_nt: TGTGCTAGTGCGGCGGGTAACTCCTACGAGCAGTACTTC; clone_size: .; j_call: TRBJ2-7; d_call: .; v_call: TRBV12-5